Reported below is one T cell receptor beta chain. No antigen is known for it. This specimen belongs to a study of T cell responses to AZD1222 COVID-19 vaccine. Findings and caveats of the study: Increases in Spike-specific TCR breadth and depth were seen after two AZD1222 doses. Distributed over spike, vaccine-associated CD4 TCRs predominated at 160-218 and 743-854.

V shed 10 bases, J shed 5 bases, and the junction held 6 bases outside the gene matches. CDR1 is ENHRY, CDR2 SYGVKD, per germline. The CDR3 is made up of 13 amino acids. Sequencing used immunoSEQ multiplex PCR; TCRdb keeps in-frame clones, though not all of them. The table has fewer than 120,000 clones, about 87% seen once. The sequencing used peripheral blood, collected 28 days after the second AZD1222 dose. The chain uses TRBV10-3 and TRBJ1-5, with TRBD1 matching 9 bases. This TCR was sampled from an adult who received the AZD1222 COVID-19 vaccine. The CDR3, as DNA: TGTGCCACTCGACAGGGGGAGGATCAGCCCCAGCATTTT. Amino acid sequence: CATRQGEDQPQHF.